The next 16 T cell receptor beta chains were all read from a single sample in a study of T-cell memory formation after mild COVID-19. MiXCR, run by TCRdb on the 5' RACE reads, gives a single entry per CDR3 protein. The sample consists of about 350,000 distinct CDR3 sequences, roughly 13% of them appearing once. The sample comprised PBMCs or a T cell subset sorted from them (not recorded which). The source is a man in his late teens or twenties who had mild COVID-19 (a few samples of this study predate the infection). Cell type and time point are not known.

This sequence joins TRBV12-5 and TRBJ2-7, with 9 bases fitting TRBD1. The germline V gene encodes CDR1 LGHNT and CDR2 FRNRAP. Unmatched junction bases numbered 8, after V lost 2 bases and J lost 3 bases. CDR3 length: 16 residues. The CDR3 spells CASGLTPGQGGYEQYF. The CDR3 nucleotides read TGTGCTAGTGGTTTGACTCCGGGACAGGGCGGCTACGAGCAGTACTTC.

CDR3 residues: CASSEPGVGNEQFF. CDR3 coding DNA: TGCGCCAGCAGCGAGCCGGGGGTCGGAAATGAGCAGTTCTTC. J is TRBJ2-1 and V is TRBV5-1; possibly TRBD2 for D (6 bases). The CDR3 contains 14 residues. The germline gives CDR1 SGHRS, CDR2 YFSETQ. Trimming removed 4 bases from V and 7 bases from J, with 15 bases in between.

This clonotype came up a few times. The chain joins TRBV20-1 to TRBJ2-5; D ambiguous. The germline V gene encodes CDR1 DFQATT and CDR2 SNEGSKA (reference sequence). The CDR3 extends over 12 amino acids. V lost 5 bases and J 5 bases, leaving 12 bases between the germline ends. In nucleotides, the CDR3 is TGCAGTGCTCACGGCATAGGGGAGACCCAGTACTTC. As protein: CSAHGIGETQYF.

This clonotype showed up just a few times. The chain recombines TRBV5-1 with TRBJ2-7; 7 bases align to TRBD2. CDR1 SGHRS and CDR2 YFSETQ come from the germline V gene. This CDR3 is built from 19 residues. Trimming at V came to 4 bases and at J to 0 bases, leaving 19 bases not matched to a gene. Here the CDR3 DNA reads TGCGCCAGCAGCCTCGGAGCGGGGCCGGCAGTTCGCAGCTCCTACGAGCAGTACTTC. This gives the protein CASSLGAGPAVRSSYEQYF.

The J gene is TRBJ2-1, the V gene TRBV20-1; D could derive from TRBD1 or TRBD2 (6 bases each). Trimming left V 4 bases short and J 7 bases short, with 20 bases between. CDR3 length: 15 amino acids. CDR1 and CDR2 (germline): DFQATT, SNEGSKA (reference sequence). In nucleotides, the CDR3 is TGCAGTGCTAAATTCTTTAGGGGGGCCCAGAATGAGCAGTTCTTC. As protein: CSAKFFRGAQNEQFF.

Ten or more counts support this clonotype. The chain carries TRBV21-1 and TRBJ2-7; TRBD1 is the table's D call and was not checked against the DNA. TRBV21-1 is a known pseudogene. The CDR3 contains 16 residues. The CDR3, as DNA: TGTGCCAGCAGCGGGGGACACCGGGGAAGCTCCTACGAGCAGTACGTC. It specifies CASSGGHRGSSYEQYV.

This clonotype was seen only a few times. V is TRBV9 and J is TRBJ2-1; no definite D call. Germline values: CDR1 SGDLS, CDR2 YYNGEE. V lost 0 bases and J 9 bases, leaving 7 bases between the germline ends. There are 12 residues in the CDR3. The CDR3 DNA reads as TGTGCCAGCAGCGTAGAGTGGGGTGAGCAGTTCTTC. Protein: CASSVEWGEQFF.

The chain's CDR3 is CASSRAPGEAFF. Here the CDR3 DNA reads TGTGCCAGCAGTCGCGCCCCCGGAGAAGCTTTCTTT. The rearrangement joins TRBV11-2 to TRBJ1-1, with unresolved D. The CDR3 contains 12 residues. From germline, CDR1 is SGHAT and CDR2 FQNNGV. Trimming pared 6 bases from V and 8 bases from J, leaving 13 bases between.

The chain combines TRBV6-6 with TRBJ1-4; TRBD1 matches 9 bases. Trimming took 6 bases from V and 7 from J; bases not matched to a gene: 18. Germline V gene data show CDR1 as MNHNY and CDR2 as SVGAGI (reference sequence). This CDR3 has 18 residues. For the CDR3, the DNA is TGTGCCAGCAGCCGCCGGGACAGGGCCTCCGGGGGTGGTGAAAAACTGTTTTTT. Translated: CASSRRDRASGGGEKLFF.

CDR3 loop: CASSLEGALYNEQFF. CDR3 coding DNA: TGTGCCAGCAGCTTAGAGGGGGCCCTATACAATGAGCAGTTCTTC. The chain joins TRBV7-6 to TRBJ2-1; the match to TRBD1 covers 7 bases. V shed 1 base and J 4 bases; nucleotides not matched to a gene: 4. CDR3 length equals 15 residues. The V gene's germline CDR1 is SGHVS and CDR2 FNYEAQ.

The CDR3 reads CASTRDRGVDGYTF. The CDR3, as DNA: TGCGCCAGCACCCGGGACAGGGGGGTCGATGGCTACACCTTC. This chain connects TRBV5-1 to TRBJ1-2; 11 bases map to TRBD1. This CDR3 contains 14 residues. CDR1 is SGHRS, CDR2 YFSETQ, per germline. V lost 6 bases to trimming and J lost 6 bases; unmatched junction nucleotides: 7.

The rearrangement uses TRBV27 and TRBJ2-5, with TRBD1 as a possible D gene (6 bases). Germline assignment: CDR1 MNHEY and CDR2 SMNVEV (reference sequence). V lost 8 bases, J lost 3 bases, and 10 bases lay in between. The CDR3 extends over 12 amino acids. In DNA, the CDR3 is TGTGCCAGCGGTCACAGGGAAGAGACCCAGTACTTC. Protein sequence: CASGHREETQYF.

This clonotype was counted many times. V and J are TRBV29-1 and TRBJ2-2; maybe TRBD1 (7 bases). CDR3 size: 13 residues. Trimming stripped 5 bases from V and 5 bases from J, with 12 bases between. The germline V gene has CDR1 SQVTM and CDR2 ANQGSEA. The CDR3 region has the DNA TGCAGCGTTTGGCAGGGGGGAACCGGGGAGCTGTTTTTT. Translating it yields CSVWQGGTGELFF.

Here the CDR3 DNA reads TGCGCCAGCAGCCACGGACAGGGACCAGATACGCAGTATTTT. This codes for CASSHGQGPDTQYF. The J gene is TRBJ2-3, the V gene TRBV5-1; 8 positions match TRBD1. CDR1 and CDR2 (germline): SGHRS, YFSETQ. The CDR3 contains 14 residues. The junction had 5 bases not matched to a gene; V was cut back by 4 bases and J by 4 bases.

This sequence joins TRBV27 and TRBJ2-7; 9 nucleotides line up with TRBD2. This CDR3 region has 15 residues. After removal of 7 bases from V and 5 bases from J, the junction contained 12 bases not matched to a gene. Germline V gene sequence: CDR1 MNHEY, CDR2 SMNVEV (reference sequence). This CDR3 reads CASTPSGVAVNEQYF. The CDR3 DNA follows: TGTGCCAGCACCCCTAGCGGGGTAGCTGTAAACGAGCAGTACTTC.

The rearrangement uses TRBV20-1 and TRBJ1-1, with D uncertain. Germline V gene lookup returns CDR1 DFQATT and CDR2 SNEGSKA (reference sequence). V was pared by 0 bases and J by 8 bases, with 25 bases between. The CDR3 sequence is 17 residues long. The CDR3 sequence: CSARDQAPKWNRPEAFF. The CDR3 DNA sequence: TGCAGTGCTAGAGATCAGGCTCCAAAGTGGAATCGGCCCGAAGCTTTCTTT.